This TCR beta chain is drawn from a study of T cell responses to AZD1222 COVID-19 vaccine. Study observations and caveats: Spike-wide vaccine-associated CD4 TCRs dominated at 160-218 and 743-854. Repertoires were obtained solely post-peak T cell response. The study identified only a handful of AZD1222 recipients as seropositive at baseline.

The V gene's germline CDR1 is SQVTM and CDR2 ANQGSEA. V shed 8 bases and J shed 1 base, with 17 bases lying between them. The CDR3 is 14 amino acids. Generated by immunoSEQ multiplex PCR, the TCRdb table keeps only in-frame clones and is missing some. This table holds 100,000 to 150,000 clones, 94% found once. Comments on this clone: The antigen remains unidentified.

The chain is built from TRBV29-1 and TRBJ1-1; D ambiguous. The sequencing here drew on peripheral blood, taken on day 0 of AZD1222 vaccination. The sequence was obtained from an adult in good health. CDR3 residues: CSPRGPQGNTEAFF. CDR3 bases: TGCAGCCCCCGCGGACCCCAAGGGAACACTGAAGCTTTCTTT.